This TCR beta chain is drawn from a study of a mutant IDH1 vaccine in newly diagnosed glioma. As for the study in general: First vaccine doses came 4-6 weeks after radiotherapy alone, or with temozolomide cycles.

Germline-derived CDR1 and CDR2 are MGHDK and SYGVNS. This CDR3 is 13 amino acids long. Unmatched junction bases numbered 2, after V lost 4 bases and J lost 4 bases. Data came from immunoSEQ multiplex PCR; TCRdb stores just in-frame clones and leaves some out. The sample contains around 50,000 clones, more than 75% of which appear only once. A few counts support this clone. Its antigen is as yet unknown. Study-wide results and limits: No link was apparently found between pseudoprogression and changes in top peripheral T cell clonotypes.

The time point is: week 35, safety follow-up. Every vaccine dose comprised 300 ug of mutant IDH1 20-mer peptide plus topical imiquimod. The source is a woman in her 40s with glioma. This sample comprised PBMCs, obtained from a glioma patient whose treatment included an IDH1 peptide vaccine. This chain links TRBV25-1 with TRBJ1-2; 8 bases match TRBD1. The CDR3: CASSADRGYGYTF. The CDR3, as DNA: TGTGCCAGCAGTGCAGACAGGGGCTATGGCTACACCTTC.